This TCR beta chain appears in the sequencing data of a study of CXCR3-negative and CXCR3-positive naive CD8 T cells. Study outcomes and limitations: CXCR3-negative and CXCR3-positive naive cells shared comparable TRBV-TRBJ usage, but memory cells did not. CXCR3-positive naive cells carried more hydrophobic TRB CDR3s than CXCR3-negative ones. Whereas both naive subsets had comparably high diversity, memory CD8+ cells had much lower diversity.

Naive cells were sorted as CD45RO-, CCR7+, CD27+ and CD95-. A word on this clonotype: As yet, its antigen is unknown.

Carrying UMI labels, the TRB cDNA libraries were prepared through 5' RACE. TCRdb processed the 5' RACE reads again and assigns one entry to each CDR3 protein, with no DNA. This sample's table has 120,000 to 150,000 distinct CDR3 sequences. The sample consisted of naive CXCR3+ CD8+ T cells from blood. As to subset: CD45RO-CCR7+CD27+CD95- naive CD8+ T cells expressing CXCR3 (TNR3+). The TCR sequence derives from a human donor in good health. Some clones in this sample may be carry-over from other donors' samples.

Here the CDR3 reads CASSDPPGENTGELFF. The chain is built from TRBV3-1 and TRBJ2-2; checking the TCRdb D call of TRBD1 is not possible without DNA. The CDR3 is made up of 16 amino acids. Germline V gene lookup returns CDR1 LGHDT and CDR2 YNNKEL (reference sequence).